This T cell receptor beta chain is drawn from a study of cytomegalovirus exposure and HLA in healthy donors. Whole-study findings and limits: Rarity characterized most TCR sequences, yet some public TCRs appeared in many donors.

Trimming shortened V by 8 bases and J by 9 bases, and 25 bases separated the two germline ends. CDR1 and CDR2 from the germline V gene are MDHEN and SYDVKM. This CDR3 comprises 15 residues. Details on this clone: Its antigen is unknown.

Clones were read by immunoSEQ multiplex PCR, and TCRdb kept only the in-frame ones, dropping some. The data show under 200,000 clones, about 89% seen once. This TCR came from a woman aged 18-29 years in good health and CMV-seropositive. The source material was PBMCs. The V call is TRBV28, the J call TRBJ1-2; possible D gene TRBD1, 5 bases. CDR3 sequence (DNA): TGTGCCAGCTCTCTTTCAGGCAGGGCGAGGAATAGCTACACCTTC. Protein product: CASSLSGRARNSYTF.